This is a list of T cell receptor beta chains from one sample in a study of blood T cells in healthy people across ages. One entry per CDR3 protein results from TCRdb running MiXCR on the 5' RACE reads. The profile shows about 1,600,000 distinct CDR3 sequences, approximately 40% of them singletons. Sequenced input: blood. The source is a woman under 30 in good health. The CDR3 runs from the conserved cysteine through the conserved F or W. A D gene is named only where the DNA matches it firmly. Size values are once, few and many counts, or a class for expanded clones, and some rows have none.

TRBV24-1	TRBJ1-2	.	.	TGTGCCACCAGTGAGGGAAGTAAGCCGGGCTACACCTTC	CATSEGSKPGYTF
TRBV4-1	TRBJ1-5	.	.	TGCGCCAGCAGCCAAGAGGATGGCAGTAGTCAGCCCCAGCATTTT	CASSQEDGSSQPQHF
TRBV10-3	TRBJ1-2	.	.	TGTGCCATGGGGTTCTTGGACAAGGGGGGCTACACCTTC	CAMGFLDKGGYTF
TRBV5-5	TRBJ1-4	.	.	TGTGCCAGCAGCTTGGCCAGAACGGCCTATGCGGCTAATGAAAAACTGTTTTTT	CASSLARTAYAANEKLFF
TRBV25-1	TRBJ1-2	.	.	TGTGCCAGCAGTGAATATTACGGGGGCGCCTATGGCTACACCTTC	CASSEYYGGAYGYTF
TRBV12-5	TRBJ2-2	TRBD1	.	TGTGCTAGTGGTTTCGTACTGGACAGGGTGGCCGGGGAGCTGTTTTTT	CASGFVLDRVAGELFF
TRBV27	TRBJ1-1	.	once	TGTGCCAGCAGGTTAGGGAGGAGGGCTTTCTTT	CASRLGRRAFF
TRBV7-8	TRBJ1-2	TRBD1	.	TGTGCCAGCAGCTTAGGGGACAGGGGGTTGATAATGGCGGGTGGCTACACCTTC	CASSLGDRGLIMAGGYTF
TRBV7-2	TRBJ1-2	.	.	TGTGCCAGCAGCTTATTATGGAGCGAGGCCAGATCTAACTATGGCTACACCTTC	CASSLLWSEARSNYGYTF
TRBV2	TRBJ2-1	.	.	TGTGCCAGCACGAGGGACGATTACAATGAGCAGTTCTTC	CASTRDDYNEQFF
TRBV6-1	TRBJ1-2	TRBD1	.	TGTGCCAGCAGTGAAAATCAGGGGGATGGCTACACCTTC	CASSENQGDGYTF
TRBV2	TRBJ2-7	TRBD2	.	TGTGCCAGCAGCGAAACGACTAGCGGGGGGGCCAGTGGGCAGTACTTC	CASSETTSGGASGQYF
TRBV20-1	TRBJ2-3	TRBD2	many	TGCAGTGCACGGACTAGCGGGGGGACAGATACGCAGTATTTT	CSARTSGGTDTQYF
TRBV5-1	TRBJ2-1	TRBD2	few	TGCGCCAGCAGCTTGGGGGACGGACTAGCGGGAGGAGGTGAGCAGTTCTTC	CASSLGDGLAGGGEQFF
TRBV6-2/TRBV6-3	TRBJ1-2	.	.	TGTGCCAGCAGTTACGCAACAGATGGCTACACCTTC	CASSYATDGYTF
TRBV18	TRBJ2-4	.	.	TGTGCCAGCTCACCACCCATGGGCAGGGGATTCAAAAACATTCAGTACTTC	CASSPPMGRGFKNIQYF
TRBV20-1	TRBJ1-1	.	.	TGCAGTGCTCGGGGAAATACACCGAACACTGAAGCTTTCTTT	CSARGNTPNTEAFF
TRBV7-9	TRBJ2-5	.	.	TGTGCCAGCAGTCAGAACTTAGAGACCCAGTACTTC	CASSQNLETQYF
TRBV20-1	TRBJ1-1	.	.	TGCAGTGCTAGAGATGGCCGCCTGAACACTGAAGCTTTCTTT	CSARDGRLNTEAFF
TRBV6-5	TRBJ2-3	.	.	TGTGCCAGCAGAACTGACGGCACAGATACGCAGTATTTT	CASRTDGTDTQYF
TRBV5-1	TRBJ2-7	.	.	TGCGCCAGCAGCTTGGTGAGGGCCCCCGAAAGCGAGCAGTACTTC	CASSLVRAPESEQYF
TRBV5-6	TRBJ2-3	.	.	TGTGCCAGCAGCTTGCACCCGGATAGCACAGATACGCAGTATTTT	CASSLHPDSTDTQYF
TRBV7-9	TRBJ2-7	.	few	TGTGCCAGCCAAGCGGGCCACGAGCAGTACTTC	CASQAGHEQYF
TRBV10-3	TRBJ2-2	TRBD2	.	TGTGCCATCAGTGAGTCAGGCGGGGGACTGAACACCGGGGAGCTGTTTTTT	CAISESGGGLNTGELFF
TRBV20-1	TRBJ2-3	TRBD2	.	TGCAGTGCTAGAGCCCGCCCGGGGGGAGGGGCCACAGATACGCAGTATTTT	CSARARPGGGATDTQYF
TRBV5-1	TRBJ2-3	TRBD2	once	TGCGCCAGCAGCTTGGGGTCCAGCGGGAATTCCACAGATACGCAGTATTTT	CASSLGSSGNSTDTQYF
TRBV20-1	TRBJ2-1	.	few	TGCAGTGCTAGAGAGGGACAAAGTGAGCAGTTCTTC	CSAREGQSEQFF
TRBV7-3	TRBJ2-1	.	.	TGTGCCAGCAGCTTAAAAGATTTTTATGAGCAGTTCTTC	CASSLKDFYEQFF
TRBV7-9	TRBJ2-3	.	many	TGTGCCAGCAGCTTACCCCCGGCAGATACGCAGTATTTT	CASSLPPADTQYF
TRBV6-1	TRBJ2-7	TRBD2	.	TGTGCCAGCAGCCTACCGACTAGCGGGACCTCCTACGAGCAGTACTTC	CASSLPTSGTSYEQYF
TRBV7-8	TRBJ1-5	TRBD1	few	TGTGCCAGCAGCCCCAGAACTTGGACAGGGTTTACGGATCAGCCCCAGCATTTT	CASSPRTWTGFTDQPQHF